The 9 T cell receptor beta chains below all came from one sample that was sequenced in a study of blood T cell repertoires in COVID-19. The method was immunoSEQ multiplex PCR; TCRdb's version includes in-frame clones alone and lacks a portion of them. The sample records some 240,000 clones, roughly nine tenths being singletons. The specimen was peripheral blood. These receptors were obtained from a man in his 60s who had recovered from COVID-19.

The V call is TRBV19, the J call TRBJ2-4, with D perhaps matching TRBD1 (6 bases). The CDR3 runs 15 residues. The V and J ends lost 0 bases and 8 bases respectively, with 14 bases between them. CDR1 LNHDA and CDR2 SQIVND come from the germline V gene (reference sequence). The CDR3 reads CASSIDPTGQHIQYF. CDR3 in DNA: TGTGCCAGTAGTATAGACCCGACAGGTCAACACATTCAGTACTTC. Full variable domain (outside the CDR3, taken from reference TRBV19 and TRBJ2-4): DGGITQSPKYLFRKEGQNVTLSCEQNLNHDAMYWYRQDPGQGLRLIYYSQIVNDFQKGDIAEGYSVSREKKESFPLTVTSAQKNPTAFYLCASSIDPTGQHIQYFGAGTRLSVL.

V gene TRBV11-2 combines with J gene TRBJ1-6; a possible D gene is TRBD1 (5 bases). The CDR3 is 19 amino acids. Germline V lookup: CDR1 SGHAT, CDR2 FQNNGV. V lost 1 base to trimming and J lost 0 bases, with 16 bases between them. The CDR3 spells CASSLVSSRGLSYNSPLHF. Here the CDR3 DNA reads TGTGCCAGCAGCTTAGTTAGTTCGCGGGGCCTCTCCTATAATTCACCCCTCCACTTT.

The rearrangement links TRBV11-2 to TRBJ1-6, with 8 positions matching TRBD1. From germline, CDR1 is SGHAT and CDR2 FQNNGV. Trimming cost V 4 bases and J 8 bases; bases outside gene matches: 7. This CDR3 is 15 amino acids long. The CDR3 sequence is CASSSDRAGYSPLHF. The CDR3 nucleotides read TGTGCCAGCAGCTCGGACAGGGCCGGTTATTCACCCCTCCACTTT.

V is TRBV30 and J is TRBJ2-1; D is possibly TRBD1 (5 bases). Trimming removed 1 base at V and 11 bases at J, with 15 bases between. The CDR3 covers 13 residues. Germline loops: CDR1 GTSNPN, CDR2 SVGIG (reference sequence). The CDR3 is CAWSGGLSVQQFF. CDR3 in DNA: TGTGCCTGGAGTGGGGGCTTGTCCGTCCAGCAGTTCTTC.

The chain combines TRBV19 with TRBJ2-1, with 7 bases fitting TRBD1. This CDR3 contains 14 residues. Germline V gene lookup returns CDR1 LNHDA and CDR2 SQIVND (reference sequence). With V trimmed by 2 bases and J by 12 bases, 10 bases remained unmatched. The CDR3: CASSIRDGPGGQFF. DNA for the CDR3: TGTGCCAGTAGTATACGGGACGGCCCAGGGGGGCAGTTCTTC.

The V and J genes are TRBV10-3 and TRBJ1-6; 7 bases agree with TRBD1. Unmatched junction bases numbered 5, after V lost 5 bases and J lost 7 bases. This CDR3 is built from 14 residues. Germline lookup yields CDR1 ENHRY and CDR2 SYGVKD. The chain's CDR3 is CAISISGQNSPLHF. DNA of the CDR3: TGTGCCATCAGTATATCGGGACAGAATTCACCCCTCCACTTT.

The chain carries TRBV5-1 and TRBJ2-3; TRBD2 might be the D (6 bases). The germline V gene encodes CDR1 SGHRS and CDR2 YFSETQ. The ends were cut back, 4 bases at V and 6 bases at J, with 21 bases in the middle. This CDR3 comprises 16 residues. CDR3 in amino acids: CASSLRPGGEGDTQYF. CDR3 in DNA: TGCGCCAGCAGCCTCCGACCCGGGGGAGAGGGGGATACGCAGTATTTT.

The rearrangement joins TRBV7-9 to TRBJ2-7; 7 bases are shared with TRBD1. CDR1 SEHNR and CDR2 FQNEAQ come from the germline V gene (reference sequence). The CDR3 is 15 residues long. V lost 5 bases and J lost 3; bases outside the gene matches: 10. The CDR3 coding sequence is TGTGCCAGCAGCCTAGGGGGCGGCAGGGGCTACGAGCAGTACTTC. Translated, it gives CASSLGGGRGYEQYF.

The rearrangement joins TRBV5-1 to TRBJ1-5, with D perhaps matching TRBD1 (6 bases). Trimming stripped 4 bases from V and 2 bases from J, with 10 bases between. The CDR3 length is 14 residues. Germline V lookup: CDR1 SGHRS, CDR2 YFSETQ. The CDR3 sequence is CASSPGERNQPQHF. DNA for the CDR3: TGCGCCAGCAGCCCAGGGGAGCGCAATCAGCCCCAGCATTTT.